This is a list of T cell receptor beta chains from one sample in a study of neurological immune-mediated disorders. TCRdb processed the 5' RACE reads anew with MiXCR; each CDR3 protein has one entry. There are about 92,000 distinct CDR3 sequences in the sample; 3% to 4% occur only once, and around 2.7% lies in the top ten. Sequencing used PBMCs. The receptors come from a woman in her 50s with multiple sclerosis. The CDR3 runs from the conserved cysteine through the conserved F or W. Each record gives: clone size, D gene, V gene, J gene, CDR3 DNA, CDR3 protein. The D gene is left open where the match is weak. Sizes are listed as once, few or many counts, or a class when the clone is expanded.

>many|TRBD1|TRBV11-1|TRBJ2-5
TGTGCCAGCAGCCGACAGGGGGTTTCTTGGCAAGAGACCCAGTACTTC
CASSRQGVSWQETQYF
>many|.|TRBV12-3/TRBV12-4|TRBJ1-4
TGTGCCAGTCGAAGGGGGGCGACAACTAATGAAAAACTGTTTTTT
CASRRGATTNEKLFF
>many|TRBD1|TRBV20-1|TRBJ2-1
TGCAGTGCTAGGGCCGGGGACAGGGGCCATGGAAATGAGCAGTTCTTC
CSARAGDRGHGNEQFF
>many|.|TRBV9|TRBJ2-3
TGTGCCAGCAGCCCCGGGGTCGCAACAGATACGCAGTATTTT
CASSPGVATDTQYF
>many|.|TRBV20-1|TRBJ2-5
TGCAGTGCGGACCGGACAGCACAAGAGACCCAGTACTTC
CSADRTAQETQYF
>many|.|TRBV20-1|TRBJ2-3
TGCAGTGCTAACCCCGACTCAGTCCAAGATACGCAGTATTTT
CSANPDSVQDTQYF
>few|TRBD1|TRBV19|TRBJ1-5
TGTGCCAGTAGTATGGGGGACAGATTGGGTAAGACCCAGAATTTT
CASSMGDRLGKTQNF
>many|.|TRBV20-1|TRBJ2-1
TGCAGTGCATCACTCAAAGCGCCGGGTGTAGTCTACAATGAGCAGTTCTTC
CSASLKAPGVVYNEQFF
>many|.|TRBV20-1|TRBJ1-5
TGCAGTGCTAGTTGGGTTCTTGGCCAGCCCCAGCATTTT
CSASWVLGQPQHF
>many|TRBD2|TRBV28|TRBJ2-3
TGTGCCAGCAGAGCGGGGGGCCAAAAAGATACGCAGTATTTT
CASRAGGQKDTQYF
>many|.|TRBV15|TRBJ1-2
TGTGCCACCAGCAGCTACGGAAACTATGGCTACACCTTC
CATSSYGNYGYTF
>many|.|TRBV7-9|TRBJ1-2
TGTGCCAGCGAGATACGTGGGGGCGGCTATGGCTACACCTTC
CASEIRGGGYGYTF
>many|.|TRBV20-1|TRBJ1-6
TGCAGTGCTACTACAGGGTATGATAATTCACCCCTCCACTTT
CSATTGYDNSPLHF
>many|.|TRBV28|TRBJ1-5
TGTGCCAGCAGTTTCGGTACCCGTTATAGCAATCAGCCCCAGCATTTT
CASSFGTRYSNQPQHF
>many|.|TRBV27|TRBJ1-6
TGTGCCAGCAAAGTGGACAATTCACCCCTCCACTTT
CASKVDNSPLHF
>many|TRBD2|TRBV28|TRBJ2-1
TGTGCCAGCAGTTTAGGGACTAGCGGGGGATACAATGAGCAGTTCTTC
CASSLGTSGGYNEQFF
>many|.|TRBV12-3/TRBV12-4|TRBJ2-7
TGTGCCAGCAGTTTAGGGCTAGTAATTGAGCAGTACTTC
CASSLGLVIEQYF
>medium-sized|TRBD1|TRBV20-1|TRBJ2-1
TGCAGTGCTAGTAGGGGGCAGCACAATGAGCAGTTCTTC
CSASRGQHNEQFF
>many|TRBD1|TRBV6-6|TRBJ2-7
TGTGCCAGCAGTTACATCCCGGGACAGGGGGCTTACGAGCAGTACTTC
CASSYIPGQGAYEQYF
>many|.|TRBV20-1|TRBJ1-5
TGCAGTGTAGGCACTCTTGGTCAGCCCCAGCATTTT
CSVGTLGQPQHF
>many|TRBD1|TRBV5-1|TRBJ1-2
TGCGCCAGCAGCAAATCCGGGACAGGGAACCATGGCTACACCTTC
CASSKSGTGNHGYTF
>many|.|TRBV7-2|TRBJ2-3
TGTGCCAGCAGCTCCACCCGGGGCACAGATACGCAGTATTTT
CASSSTRGTDTQYF
>many|.|TRBV6-2/TRBV6-3|TRBJ2-1
TGTGCCAGCAGTCGCTCCGGTGCATACAATGAGCAGTTCTTC
CASSRSGAYNEQFF
>many|TRBD1|TRBV7-8|TRBJ2-5
TGTGCCAGCAGTAAATTCCCGGACAGGGGGGTCGAGACCCAGTACTTC
CASSKFPDRGVETQYF
>many|.|TRBV20-1|TRBJ2-4
TGCAGTGCTGCGGACAGTACAACCAAAAACATTCAGTACTTC
CSAADSTTKNIQYF
>many|TRBD1|TRBV20-1|TRBJ2-7
TGCAGCGCCCCGCAGGGGGCGACTCACGAGCAGTACTTC
CSAPQGATHEQYF
>many|.|TRBV5-1|TRBJ1-2
TGCGCCAGCAGCGGGGACAACCAGAACTATGGCTACACCTTC
CASSGDNQNYGYTF
>many|TRBD2|TRBV4-3|TRBJ2-2
TGCGCCAGCAGCCAAGGTCCAGCGGGGCCGAACACCGGGGAGCTGTTTTTT
CASSQGPAGPNTGELFF
>few|.|TRBV7-9|TRBJ1-1
TGTGCCAGCACCGAGATGGTGGGCACTGAAGCTTTCTTT
CASTEMVGTEAFF
>many|TRBD1|TRBV12-3/TRBV12-4|TRBJ1-5
TGTGCCAGCAGTCGGACAGGGCCCAATCAGCCCCAGCATTTT
CASSRTGPNQPQHF
>many|TRBD1|TRBV5-6|TRBJ1-1
TGTGCCAGCAGCTTGCTAACAGGGGCTATGAACACTGAAGCTTTCTTT
CASSLLTGAMNTEAFF
>many|.|TRBV4-1|TRBJ1-5
TGCGCCAGCAGCCAAGATGCGTATAGCAATCAGCCCCAGCATTTT
CASSQDAYSNQPQHF
>many|.|TRBV20-1|TRBJ2-1
TGCAGTACAAGGAAGGGTTCCTCCTACAATGAGCAGTTCTTC
CSTRKGSSYNEQFF
>many|TRBD1|TRBV7-6|TRBJ1-2
TGTGCCAGCAGCCAAACCCCGGGACAGACTGCCAGGGGCTATGGCTACACCTTC
CASSQTPGQTARGYGYTF
>many|.|TRBV6-6|TRBJ2-2
TGTGCCAGCAGTTACCGCCGGGGGAGGAACACCGGGGAGCTGTTTTTT
CASSYRRGRNTGELFF
>many|.|TRBV12-3/TRBV12-4|TRBJ2-1
TGTGCCAGCAGTTTAATGTCTACCTGGGGCTCCTACAATGAGCAGTTCTTC
CASSLMSTWGSYNEQFF
>many|.|TRBV28|TRBJ1-2
TGTGCCAGCAGTCCCGGCGGGACACTCGAGTTTTACACCTTC
CASSPGGTLEFYTF
>many|TRBD1|TRBV18|TRBJ1-1
TGTGCCAGCTCGAAGGACAGGGGGCATCTGAACACTGAAGCTTTCTTT
CASSKDRGHLNTEAFF
>many|.|TRBV4-3|TRBJ2-2
TGCGCCAGCAGCCAAGAGTGGCCGGTGAGCTGGGAGCTGTTTTTT
CASSQEWPVSWELFF
>many|.|TRBV4-2|TRBJ1-1
TGTGCCAGCAGGGGGCAGGGCGAAGCTTTCTTT
CASRGQGEAFF
>many|TRBD2|TRBV10-3|TRBJ2-2
TGTGCCATCAGCGGGACTAGCGGGTTCTCCACCGGGGAGCTGTTTTTT
CAISGTSGFSTGELFF
>many|.|TRBV7-9|TRBJ2-1
TGTGCCAGCAGCCCCGGACTGGTCGATGAGCAGTTCTTC
CASSPGLVDEQFF
>many|TRBD1|TRBV10-3|TRBJ1-1
TGTGCCATCAGTGCCCGACAGGGAGGGGACACTGAAGCTTTCTTT
CAISARQGGDTEAFF